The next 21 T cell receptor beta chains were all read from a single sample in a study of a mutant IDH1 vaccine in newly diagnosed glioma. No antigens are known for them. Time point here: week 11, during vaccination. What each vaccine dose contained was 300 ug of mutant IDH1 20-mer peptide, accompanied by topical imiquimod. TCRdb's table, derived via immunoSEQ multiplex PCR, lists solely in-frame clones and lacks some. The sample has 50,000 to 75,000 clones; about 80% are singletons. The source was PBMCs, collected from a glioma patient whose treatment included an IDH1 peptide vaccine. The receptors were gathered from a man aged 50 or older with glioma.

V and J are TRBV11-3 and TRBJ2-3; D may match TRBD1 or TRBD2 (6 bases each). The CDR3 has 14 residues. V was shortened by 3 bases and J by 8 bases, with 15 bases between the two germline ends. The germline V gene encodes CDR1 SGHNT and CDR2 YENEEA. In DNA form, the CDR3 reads TGTGCCAGCAGCTTCCCAGGGGAGGTCGGTACGCAGTATTTT. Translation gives CASSFPGEVGTQYF.

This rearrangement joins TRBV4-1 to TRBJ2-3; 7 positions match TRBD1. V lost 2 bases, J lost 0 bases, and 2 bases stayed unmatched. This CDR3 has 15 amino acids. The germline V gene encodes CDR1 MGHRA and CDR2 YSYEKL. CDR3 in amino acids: CASSQRDSSTDTQYF. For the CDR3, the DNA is TGCGCCAGCAGCCAACGGGACAGCAGCACAGATACGCAGTATTTT.

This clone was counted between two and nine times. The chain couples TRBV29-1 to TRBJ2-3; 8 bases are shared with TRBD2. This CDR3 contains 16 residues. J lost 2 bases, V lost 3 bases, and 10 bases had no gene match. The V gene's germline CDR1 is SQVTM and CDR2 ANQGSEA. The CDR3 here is CSVDTIPGGITDTQYF. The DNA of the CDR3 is TGCAGCGTTGACACTATTCCGGGAGGGATCACAGATACGCAGTATTTT.

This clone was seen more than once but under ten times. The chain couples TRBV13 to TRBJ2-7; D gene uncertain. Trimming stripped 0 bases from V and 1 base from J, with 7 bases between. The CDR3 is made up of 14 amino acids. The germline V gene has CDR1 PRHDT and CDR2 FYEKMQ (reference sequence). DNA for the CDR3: TGTGCCAGCAGCTTAGGGACTCAGTCCTACGAGCAGTACTTC. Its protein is CASSLGTQSYEQYF.

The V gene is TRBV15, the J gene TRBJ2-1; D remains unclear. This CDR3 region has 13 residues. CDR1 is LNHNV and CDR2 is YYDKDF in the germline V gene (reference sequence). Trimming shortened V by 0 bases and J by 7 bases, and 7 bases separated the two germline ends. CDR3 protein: CATSRDLKNEQFF. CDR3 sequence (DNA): TGTGCCACCAGCAGAGATTTAAAGAATGAGCAGTTCTTC.

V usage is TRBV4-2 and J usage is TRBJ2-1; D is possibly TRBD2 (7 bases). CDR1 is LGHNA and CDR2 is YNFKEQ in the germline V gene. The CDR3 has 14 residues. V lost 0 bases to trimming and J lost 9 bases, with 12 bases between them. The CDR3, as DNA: TGTGCCAGCAGCCAAGAAGGGGGGGTCCCTGAGCAGTTCTTC. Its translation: CASSQEGGVPEQFF.

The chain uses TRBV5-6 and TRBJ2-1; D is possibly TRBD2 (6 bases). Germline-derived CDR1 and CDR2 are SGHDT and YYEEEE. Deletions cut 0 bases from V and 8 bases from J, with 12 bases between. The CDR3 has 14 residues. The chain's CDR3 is CASSLGGTGDEQFF. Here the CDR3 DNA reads TGTGCCAGCAGCTTGGGAGGGACTGGGGATGAGCAGTTCTTC.

The CDR3 DNA sequence: TGTGCCAGCAGCCCGGGGGCGTATGGCTACACCTTC. Protein product: CASSPGAYGYTF. V is TRBV13 and J is TRBJ1-2; a possible D gene is TRBD1 (6 bases). Trimming shortened V by 5 bases and J by 5 bases, and 9 bases separated the two germline ends. Germline V lookup: CDR1 PRHDT, CDR2 FYEKMQ (reference sequence). The CDR3 loop spans 12 amino acids.

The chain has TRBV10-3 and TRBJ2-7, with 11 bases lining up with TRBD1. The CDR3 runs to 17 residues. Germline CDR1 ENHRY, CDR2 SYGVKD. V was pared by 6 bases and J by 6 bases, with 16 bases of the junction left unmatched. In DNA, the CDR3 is TGTGCCATCAGAGCAAAGGGGACAGGGGGTACCTACTCCGAGCAGTACTTC. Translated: CAIRAKGTGGTYSEQYF.

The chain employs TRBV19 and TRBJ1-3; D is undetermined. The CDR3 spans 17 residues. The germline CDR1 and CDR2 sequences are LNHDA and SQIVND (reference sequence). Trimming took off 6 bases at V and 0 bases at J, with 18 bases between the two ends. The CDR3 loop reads CASSMRGTFDSGNTIYF. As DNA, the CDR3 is TGTGCCAGTAGCATGAGAGGAACCTTTGACTCTGGAAACACCATATATTTT.

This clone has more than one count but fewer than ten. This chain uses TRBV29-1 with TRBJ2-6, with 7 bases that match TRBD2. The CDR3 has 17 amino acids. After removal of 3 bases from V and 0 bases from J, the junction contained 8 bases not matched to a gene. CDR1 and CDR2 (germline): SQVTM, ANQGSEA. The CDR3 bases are TGCAGCGTTGAGATAGCGGGCCCCCTCTCTGGGGCCAACGTCCTGACTTTC. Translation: CSVEIAGPLSGANVLTF.

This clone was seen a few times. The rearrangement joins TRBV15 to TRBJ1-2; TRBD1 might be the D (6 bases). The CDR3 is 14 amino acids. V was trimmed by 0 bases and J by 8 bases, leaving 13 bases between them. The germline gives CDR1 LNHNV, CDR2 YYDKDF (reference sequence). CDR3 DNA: TGTGCCACCAGCAGAGAAGGGGGAGGGATGGGCTACACCTTC. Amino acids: CATSREGGGMGYTF.

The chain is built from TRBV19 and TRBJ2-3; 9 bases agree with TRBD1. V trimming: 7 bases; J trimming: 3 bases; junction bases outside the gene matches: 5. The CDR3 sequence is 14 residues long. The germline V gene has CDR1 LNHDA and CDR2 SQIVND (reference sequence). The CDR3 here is CASTGTGSTDTQYF. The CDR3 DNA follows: TGTGCCAGTACCGGGACAGGGAGTACAGATACGCAGTATTTT.

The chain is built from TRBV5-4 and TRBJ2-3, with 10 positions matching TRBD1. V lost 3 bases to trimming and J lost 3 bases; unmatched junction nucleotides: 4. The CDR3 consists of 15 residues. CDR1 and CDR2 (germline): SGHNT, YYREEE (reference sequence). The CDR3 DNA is TGTGCCAGCAGCTCGGGACAGGGGTTGACAGATACGCAGTATTTT. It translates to CASSSGQGLTDTQYF.

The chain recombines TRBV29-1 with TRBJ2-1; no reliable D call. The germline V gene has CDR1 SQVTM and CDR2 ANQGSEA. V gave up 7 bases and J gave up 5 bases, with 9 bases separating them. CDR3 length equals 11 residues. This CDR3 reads CSARPNNEQFF. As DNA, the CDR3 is TGCAGCGCCCGGCCCAACAATGAGCAGTTCTTC.

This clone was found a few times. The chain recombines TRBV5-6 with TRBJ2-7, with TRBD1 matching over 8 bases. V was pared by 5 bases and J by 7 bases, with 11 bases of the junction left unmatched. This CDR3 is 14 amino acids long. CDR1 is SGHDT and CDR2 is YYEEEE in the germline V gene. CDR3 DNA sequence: TGTGCCAGCAGTAACCGACAGGGGATGGGAGAGCAGTACTTC. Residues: CASSNRQGMGEQYF. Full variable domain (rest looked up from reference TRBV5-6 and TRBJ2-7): DAGVTQSPTHLIKTRGQQVTLRCSPKSGHDTVSWYQQALGQGPQFIFQYYEEEERQRGNFPDRFSGHQFPNYSSELNVNALLLGDSALYLCASSNRQGMGEQYFGPGTRLTVT.

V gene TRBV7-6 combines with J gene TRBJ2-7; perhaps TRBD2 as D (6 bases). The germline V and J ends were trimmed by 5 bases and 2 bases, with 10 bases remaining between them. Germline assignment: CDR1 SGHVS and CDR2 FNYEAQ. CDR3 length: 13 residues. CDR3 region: CASSPGDTYEQYF. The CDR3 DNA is TGTGCCAGCAGCCCGGGGGATACCTACGAGCAGTACTTC.

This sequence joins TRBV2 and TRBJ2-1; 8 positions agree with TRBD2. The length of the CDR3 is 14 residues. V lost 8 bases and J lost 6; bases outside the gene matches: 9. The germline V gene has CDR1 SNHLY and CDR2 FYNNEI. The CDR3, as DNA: TGTGCCAGCCTCCCAGGGACTAGAGCCAATGAGCAGTTCTTC. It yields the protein CASLPGTRANEQFF.

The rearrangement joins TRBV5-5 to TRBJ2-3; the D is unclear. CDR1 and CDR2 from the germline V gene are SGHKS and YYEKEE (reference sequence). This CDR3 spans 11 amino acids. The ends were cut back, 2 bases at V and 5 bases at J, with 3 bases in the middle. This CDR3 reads CASSLGDTQYF. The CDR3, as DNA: TGTGCCAGCAGCTTAGGAGATACGCAGTATTTT.

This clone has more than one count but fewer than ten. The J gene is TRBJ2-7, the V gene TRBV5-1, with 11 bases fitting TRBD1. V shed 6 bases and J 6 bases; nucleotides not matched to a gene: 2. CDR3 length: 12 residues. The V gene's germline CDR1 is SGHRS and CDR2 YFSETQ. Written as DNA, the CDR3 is TGCGCCAGCATAGGGACAGGGGGCGAGCAGTACTTC. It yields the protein CASIGTGGEQYF.

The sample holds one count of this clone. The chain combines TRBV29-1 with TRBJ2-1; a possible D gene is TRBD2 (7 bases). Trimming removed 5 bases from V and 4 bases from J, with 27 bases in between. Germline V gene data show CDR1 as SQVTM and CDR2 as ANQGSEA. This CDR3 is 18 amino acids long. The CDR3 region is CSVRQVSAGVIGYNEQFF. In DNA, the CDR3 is TGCAGCGTTAGACAGGTTTCGGCGGGAGTAATTGGATACAATGAGCAGTTCTTC.